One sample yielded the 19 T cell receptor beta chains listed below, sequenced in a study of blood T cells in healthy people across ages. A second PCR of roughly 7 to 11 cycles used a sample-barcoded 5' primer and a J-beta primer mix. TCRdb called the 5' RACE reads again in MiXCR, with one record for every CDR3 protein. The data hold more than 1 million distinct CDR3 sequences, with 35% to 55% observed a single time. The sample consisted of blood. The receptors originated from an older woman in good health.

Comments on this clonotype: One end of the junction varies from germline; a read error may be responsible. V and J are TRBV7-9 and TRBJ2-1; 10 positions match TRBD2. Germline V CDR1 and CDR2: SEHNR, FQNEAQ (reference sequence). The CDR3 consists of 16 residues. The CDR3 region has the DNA TGTGCCTGCAGCTTGTTGGCCGCTAGCGGGAGAAATGAGCAGTTCTTC. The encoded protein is CACSLLAASGRNEQFF.

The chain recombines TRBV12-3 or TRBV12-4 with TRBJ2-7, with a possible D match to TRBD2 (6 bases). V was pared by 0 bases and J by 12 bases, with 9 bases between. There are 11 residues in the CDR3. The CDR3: CASSLAGRLYF. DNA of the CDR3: TGTGCCAGCAGTTTAGCGGGGAGGCTGTACTTC.

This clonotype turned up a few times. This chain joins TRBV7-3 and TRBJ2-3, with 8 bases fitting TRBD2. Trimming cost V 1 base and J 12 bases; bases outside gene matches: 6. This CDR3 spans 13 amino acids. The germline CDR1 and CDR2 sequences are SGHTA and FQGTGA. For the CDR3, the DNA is TGTGCCAGCAGCTTAAATCGGGGGGGACCTCAGTATTTT. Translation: CASSLNRGGPQYF.

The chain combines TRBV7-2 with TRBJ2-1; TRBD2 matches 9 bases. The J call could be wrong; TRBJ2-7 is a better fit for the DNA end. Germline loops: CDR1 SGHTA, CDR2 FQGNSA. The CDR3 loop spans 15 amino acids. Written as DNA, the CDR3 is TGTGCCAGCAGCTTAGGAGCTAGCGGGGTCTACGAGCAGTACTTC. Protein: CASSLGASGVYEQYF.

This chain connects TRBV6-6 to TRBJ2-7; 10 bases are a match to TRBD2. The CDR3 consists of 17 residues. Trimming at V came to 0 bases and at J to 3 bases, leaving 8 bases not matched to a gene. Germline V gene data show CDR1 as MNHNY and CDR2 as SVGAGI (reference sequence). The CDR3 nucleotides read TGTGCCAGCAGTTACTCCCCTAGCGGGAGTGTCGGCTACGAGCAGTACTTC. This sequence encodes CASSYSPSGSVGYEQYF.

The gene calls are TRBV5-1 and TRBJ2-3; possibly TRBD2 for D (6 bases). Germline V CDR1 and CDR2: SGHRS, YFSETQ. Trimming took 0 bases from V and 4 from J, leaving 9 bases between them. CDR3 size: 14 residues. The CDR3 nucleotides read TGCGCCAGCAGCTTGGCCGGGGGATCAGATACGCAGTATTTT. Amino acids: CASSLAGGSDTQYF. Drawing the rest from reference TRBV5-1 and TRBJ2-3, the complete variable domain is KAGVTQTPRYLIKTRGQQVTLSCSPISGHRSVSWYQQTPGQGLQFLFEYFSETQRNKGNFPGRFSGRQFSNSRSEMNVSTLELGDSALYLCASSLAGGSDTQYFGPGTRLTVL.

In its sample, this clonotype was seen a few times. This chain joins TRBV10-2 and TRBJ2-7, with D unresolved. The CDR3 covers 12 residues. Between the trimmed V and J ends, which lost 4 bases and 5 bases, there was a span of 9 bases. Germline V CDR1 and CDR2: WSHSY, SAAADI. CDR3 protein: CASSVAQNEQYF. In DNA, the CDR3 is TGCGCCAGCAGTGTGGCGCAAAACGAGCAGTACTTC.

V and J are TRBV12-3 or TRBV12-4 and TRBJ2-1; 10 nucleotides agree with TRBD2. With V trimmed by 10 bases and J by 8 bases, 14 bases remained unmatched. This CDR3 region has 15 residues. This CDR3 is CAIFLRASGGYEQFF. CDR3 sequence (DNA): TGTGCCATTTTTCTGAGGGCTAGCGGGGGCTATGAGCAGTTCTTC.

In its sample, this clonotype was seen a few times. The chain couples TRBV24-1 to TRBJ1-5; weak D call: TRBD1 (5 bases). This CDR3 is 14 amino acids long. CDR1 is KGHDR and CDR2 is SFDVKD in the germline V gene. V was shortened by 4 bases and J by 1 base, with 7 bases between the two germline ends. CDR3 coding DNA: TGTGCCACCAGTGACCCAGGGAGCAATCAGCCCCAGCATTTT. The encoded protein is CATSDPGSNQPQHF.

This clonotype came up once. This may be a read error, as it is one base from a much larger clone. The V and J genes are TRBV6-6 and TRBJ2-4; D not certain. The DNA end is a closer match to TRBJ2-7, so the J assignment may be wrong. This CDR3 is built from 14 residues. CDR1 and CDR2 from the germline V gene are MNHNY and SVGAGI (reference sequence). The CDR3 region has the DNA TGTGCCAGCAGTTACTCGGACGAATACTACGAGCAGTACTTC. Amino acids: CASSYSDEYYEQYF.

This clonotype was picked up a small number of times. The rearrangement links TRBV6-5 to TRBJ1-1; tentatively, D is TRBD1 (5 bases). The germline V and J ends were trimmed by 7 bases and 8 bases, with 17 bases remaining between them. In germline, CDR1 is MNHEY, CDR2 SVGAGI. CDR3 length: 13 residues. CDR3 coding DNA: TGTGCCAGCAACGCCCAGGGTACCAGGGAAGCTTTCTTT. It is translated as CASNAQGTREAFF.

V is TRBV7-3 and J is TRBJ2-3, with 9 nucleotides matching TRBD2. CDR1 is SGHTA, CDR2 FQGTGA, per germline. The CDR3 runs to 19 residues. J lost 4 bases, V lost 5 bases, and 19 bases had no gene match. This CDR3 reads CASSTRGSLAGAGADTQYF. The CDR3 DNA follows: TGTGCCAGCAGCACCCGGGGGTCATTAGCGGGAGCGGGGGCAGATACGCAGTATTTT.

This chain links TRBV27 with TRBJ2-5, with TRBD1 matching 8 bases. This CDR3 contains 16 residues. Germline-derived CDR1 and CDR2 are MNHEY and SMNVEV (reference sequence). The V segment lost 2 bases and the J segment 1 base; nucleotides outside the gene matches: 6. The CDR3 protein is CASSLLPGTGQETQYF. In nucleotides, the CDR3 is TGTGCCAGCAGTTTACTCCCCGGGACAGGCCAAGAGACCCAGTACTTC.

The CDR3 loop reads CASSQVLGLAGINNEQFF. DNA for the CDR3: TGTGCCAGCAGCCAAGTTTTGGGTCTAGCGGGGATTAACAATGAGCAGTTCTTC. The gene calls are TRBV14 and TRBJ2-1, with TRBD2 matching over 9 bases. V lost 1 base and J lost 5; bases outside the gene matches: 12. The germline gives CDR1 SGHDN, CDR2 FVKESK. The CDR3 is 18 residues long.

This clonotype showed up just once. CDR3 amino acids: CASSPDRDRGAYGYTF. In nucleotides, the CDR3 is TGTGCCAGCAGCCCCGACCGGGACAGGGGAGCCTATGGCTACACCTTC. The V and J genes are TRBV7-6 and TRBJ1-2, with 10 bases aligning to TRBD1. CDR3 length: 16 residues. Germline V gene sequence: CDR1 SGHVS, CDR2 FNYEAQ. V dropped 5 bases and J dropped 4; count of bases not matched to a gene: 10. Full variable domain (outside the CDR3, taken from reference TRBV7-6 and TRBJ1-2): GAGVSQSPRYKVTKRGQDVALRCDPISGHVSLYWYRQALGQGPEFLTYFNYEAQQDKSGLPNDRFSAERPEGSISTLTIQRTEQRDSAMYRCASSPDRDRGAYGYTFGSGTRLTVV.

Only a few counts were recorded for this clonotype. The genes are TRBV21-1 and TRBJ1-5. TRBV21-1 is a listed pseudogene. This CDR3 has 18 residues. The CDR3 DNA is TGTGCCAGCAGCAAAAGGGCCAGGATGGGGAATAGCAATCAGCCCCAGCATTTT. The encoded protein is CASSKRARMGNSNQPQHF.

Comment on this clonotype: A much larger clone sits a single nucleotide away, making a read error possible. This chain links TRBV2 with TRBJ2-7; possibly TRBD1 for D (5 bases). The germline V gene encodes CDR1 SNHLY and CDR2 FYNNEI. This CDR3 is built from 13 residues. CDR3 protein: CASSDTTVSWQCF. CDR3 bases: TGTGCCAGCAGTGATACGACAGTCTCATGGCAGTGCTTC. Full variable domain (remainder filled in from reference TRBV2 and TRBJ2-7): EPEVTQTPSHQVTQMGQEVILRCVPISNHLYFYWYRQILGQKVEFLVSFYNNEISEKSEIFDDQFSVERPDGSNFTLKIRSTKLEDSAMYFCASSDTTVSWQCFGPGTRLTVT.

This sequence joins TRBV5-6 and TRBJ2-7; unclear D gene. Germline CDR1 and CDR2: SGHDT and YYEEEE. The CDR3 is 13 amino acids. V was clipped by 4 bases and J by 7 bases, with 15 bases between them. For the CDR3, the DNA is TGTGCCAGCAGCGGCAGAGGAGAAATGGAGCAGTACTTC. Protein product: CASSGRGEMEQYF.

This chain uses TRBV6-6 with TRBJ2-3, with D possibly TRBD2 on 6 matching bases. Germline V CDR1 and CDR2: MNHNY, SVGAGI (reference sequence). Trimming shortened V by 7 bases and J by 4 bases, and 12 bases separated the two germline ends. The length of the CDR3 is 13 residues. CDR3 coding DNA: TGTGCCAGCATGGGCGGGGTCCCAGATACGCAGTATTTT. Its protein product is CASMGGVPDTQYF.